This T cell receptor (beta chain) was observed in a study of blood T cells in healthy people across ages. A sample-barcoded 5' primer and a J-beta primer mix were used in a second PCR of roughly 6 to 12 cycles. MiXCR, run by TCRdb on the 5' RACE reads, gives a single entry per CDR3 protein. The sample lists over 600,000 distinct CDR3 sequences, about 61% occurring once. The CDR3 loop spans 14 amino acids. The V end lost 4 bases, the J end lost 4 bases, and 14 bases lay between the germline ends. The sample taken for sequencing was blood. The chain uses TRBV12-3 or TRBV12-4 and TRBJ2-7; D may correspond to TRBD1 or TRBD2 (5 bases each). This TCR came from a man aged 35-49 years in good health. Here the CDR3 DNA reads TGTGCCAGCAGTTCGCCGTGGGGGTGGTACGAGCAGTACTTC. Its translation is CASSSPWGWYEQYF.